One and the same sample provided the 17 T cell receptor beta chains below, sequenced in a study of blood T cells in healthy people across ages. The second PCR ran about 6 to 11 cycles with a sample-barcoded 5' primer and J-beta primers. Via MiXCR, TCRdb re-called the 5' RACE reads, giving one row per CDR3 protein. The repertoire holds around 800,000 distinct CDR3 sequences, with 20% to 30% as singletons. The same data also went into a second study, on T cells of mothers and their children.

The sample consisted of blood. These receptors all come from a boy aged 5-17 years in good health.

In DNA form, the CDR3 reads TGTGCCTGGAGAATGGGACAGGCGAACACTGAAGCTTTCTTT. Amino acid sequence: CAWRMGQANTEAFF. The rearrangement uses TRBV30 and TRBJ1-1, with 8 bases lining up with TRBD1. The V segment lost 3 bases and the J segment 1 base; nucleotides outside the gene matches: 4. There are 14 residues in the CDR3. Germline V gene lookup returns CDR1 GTSNPN and CDR2 SVGIG (reference sequence).

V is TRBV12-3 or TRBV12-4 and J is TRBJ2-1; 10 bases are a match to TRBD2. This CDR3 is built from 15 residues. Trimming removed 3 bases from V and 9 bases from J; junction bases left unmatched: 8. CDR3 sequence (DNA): TGTGCCAGCAGTTTGAGGCTAGCGGGAGTGCTTGAGCAGTTCTTC. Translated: CASSLRLAGVLEQFF.

The CDR3: CASSQKGLAGPYEQYF. CDR3 DNA sequence: TGTGCCAGCAGCCAAAAAGGACTAGCGGGGCCCTACGAGCAGTACTTC. The chain combines TRBV3-1 with TRBJ2-5, with 12 positions matching TRBD2. The J call may be mistaken, given a closer DNA end match to TRBJ2-7. The V gene's germline CDR1 is LGHDT and CDR2 YNNKEL (reference sequence). The CDR3 totals 16 residues.

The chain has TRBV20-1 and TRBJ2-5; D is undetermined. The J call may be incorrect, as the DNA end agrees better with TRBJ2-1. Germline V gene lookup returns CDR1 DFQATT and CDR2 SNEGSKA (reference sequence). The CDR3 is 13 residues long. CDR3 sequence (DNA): TGCAGTGCTAGAGGCGGTACCTACAATGAGCAGTTCTTC. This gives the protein CSARGGTYNEQFF.

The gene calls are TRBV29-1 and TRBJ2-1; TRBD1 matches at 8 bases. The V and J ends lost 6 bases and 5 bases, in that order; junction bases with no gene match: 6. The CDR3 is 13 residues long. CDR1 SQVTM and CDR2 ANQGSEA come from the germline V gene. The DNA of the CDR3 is TGCAGCGTAACCGGGACAGGAAACAATGAGCAGTTCTTC. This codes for CSVTGTGNNEQFF.

CDR3 region: CASTMTKGTNEKLFF. CDR3 DNA sequence: TGTGCCAGCACCATGACGAAGGGAACTAATGAAAAACTGTTTTTT. This chain links TRBV27 with TRBJ1-4; D not resolved. The CDR3 is 15 amino acids. Trimming took off 7 bases at V and 1 base at J, with 13 bases between the two ends. CDR1 is MNHEY and CDR2 is SMNVEV in the germline V gene (reference sequence). The full variable domain, completed using reference TRBV27 and TRBJ1-4, is EAQVTQNPRYLITVTGKKLTVTCSQNMNHEYMSWYRQDPGLGLRQIYYSMNVEVTDKGDVPEGYKVSRKEKRNFPLILESPSPNQTSLYFCASTMTKGTNEKLFFGSGTQLSVL.

The DNA for the CDR3 is TGTGCCAGCAGCATTCAAGGGAGGGAGGCGAACACTGAAGCTTTCTTT. Encoded protein: CASSIQGREANTEAFF. The chain is built from TRBV5-4 and TRBJ1-1; no firm D call. V gave up 4 bases and J gave up 1 base, with 17 bases separating them. CDR1 is SGHNT and CDR2 is YYREEE in the germline V gene (reference sequence). The CDR3 covers 16 residues.

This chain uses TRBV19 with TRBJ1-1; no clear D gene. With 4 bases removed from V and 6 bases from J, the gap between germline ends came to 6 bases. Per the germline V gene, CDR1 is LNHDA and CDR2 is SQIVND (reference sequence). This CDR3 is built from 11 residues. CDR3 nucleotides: TGTGCCAGTAGTACGTGGGCTGAAGCTTTCTTT. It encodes CASSTWAEAFF.

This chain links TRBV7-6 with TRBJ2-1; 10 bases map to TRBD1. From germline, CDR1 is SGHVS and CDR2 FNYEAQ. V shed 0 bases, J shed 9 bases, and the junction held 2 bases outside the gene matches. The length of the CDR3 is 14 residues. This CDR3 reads CASSLAGQGFEQFF. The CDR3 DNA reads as TGTGCCAGCAGCTTAGCGGGACAGGGGTTTGAGCAGTTCTTC.

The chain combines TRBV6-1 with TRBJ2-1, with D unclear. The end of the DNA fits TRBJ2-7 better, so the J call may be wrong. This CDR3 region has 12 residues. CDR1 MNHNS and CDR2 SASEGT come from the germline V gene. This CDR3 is CASSEVQYEQYF. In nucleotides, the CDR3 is TGTGCCAGCAGTGAAGTTCAGTACGAGCAGTACTTC.

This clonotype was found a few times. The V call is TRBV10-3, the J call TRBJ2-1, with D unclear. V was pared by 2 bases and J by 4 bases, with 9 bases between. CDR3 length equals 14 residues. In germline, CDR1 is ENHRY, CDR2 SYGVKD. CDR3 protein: CAISEPLSYNEQFF. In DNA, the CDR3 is TGTGCCATCAGTGAGCCCCTCTCTTACAATGAGCAGTTCTTC.

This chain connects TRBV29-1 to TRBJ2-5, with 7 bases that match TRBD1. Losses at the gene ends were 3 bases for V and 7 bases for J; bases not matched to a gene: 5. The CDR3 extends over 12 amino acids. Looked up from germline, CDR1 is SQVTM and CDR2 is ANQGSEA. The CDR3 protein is CSVDRGKGTQYF. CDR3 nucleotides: TGCAGCGTTGACAGGGGGAAAGGGACCCAGTACTTC.

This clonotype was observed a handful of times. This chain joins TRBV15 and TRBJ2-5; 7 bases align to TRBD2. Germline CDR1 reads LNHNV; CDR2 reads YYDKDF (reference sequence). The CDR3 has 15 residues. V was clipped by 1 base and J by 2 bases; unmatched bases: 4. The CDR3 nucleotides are TGTGCCACCAGCAGAGGGGCGGGGGAGCAAGAGACCCAGTACTTC. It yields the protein CATSRGAGEQETQYF.

The CDR3 sequence is CASREPGTSLRETQYF. The CDR3 DNA sequence: TGTGCCAGCAGAGAGCCCGGGACTAGCTTGCGAGAGACCCAGTACTTC. The chain combines TRBV7-8 with TRBJ2-5, with 9 bases lining up with TRBD2. CDR1 is SGHVS and CDR2 is FQNEAQ in the germline V gene. Trimming cost V 6 bases and J 4 bases; bases outside gene matches: 12. This CDR3 has 16 amino acids.

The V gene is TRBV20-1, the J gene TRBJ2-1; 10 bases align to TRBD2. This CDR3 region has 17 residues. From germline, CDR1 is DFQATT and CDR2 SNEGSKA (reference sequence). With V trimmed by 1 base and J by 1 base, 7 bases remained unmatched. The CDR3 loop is CSARGSGGLLSYNEQFF. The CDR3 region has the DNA TGCAGTGCTAGAGGTAGCGGGGGGTTACTTTCCTACAATGAGCAGTTCTTC.

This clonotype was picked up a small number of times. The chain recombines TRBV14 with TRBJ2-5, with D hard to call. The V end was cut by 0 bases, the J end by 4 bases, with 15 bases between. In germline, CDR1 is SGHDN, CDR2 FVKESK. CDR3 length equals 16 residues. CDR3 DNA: TGTGCCAGCAGCCAAGAGCAACTCTATTGGGGAGAGACCCAGTACTTC. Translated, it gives CASSQEQLYWGETQYF.

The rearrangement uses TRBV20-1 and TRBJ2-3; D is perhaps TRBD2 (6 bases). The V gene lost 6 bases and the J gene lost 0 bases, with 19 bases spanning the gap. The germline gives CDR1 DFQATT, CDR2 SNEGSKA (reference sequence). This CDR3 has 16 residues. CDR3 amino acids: CSAGVIGGWSTDTQYF. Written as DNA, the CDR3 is TGCAGTGCAGGGGTTATTGGGGGGTGGAGCACAGATACGCAGTATTTT.